Sequencing of this T cell receptor beta chain was carried out in a study of CD8+CD57+ T cells in acquired aplastic anemia. Overall study context: Sorted CD4+ and CD8+ cells gave an average of approximately 3 ug of DNA. Read counts for CD4+ cells (from healthy donors) averaged about 10 million. General observations from the study: Patients and controls had in common twenty-nine CD8+ CDR3 sequences. With respect to CD8+ Simpson's diversity, patients and controls did not differ significantly.

This clonotype was seen more than once but under ten times. Its antigen is currently unknown. For CDR3 and TCR beta VDJ profiling, genomic DNA was the template used. MiXCR, run by TCRdb on the reads, gives a single entry per CDR3 protein. The repertoire consists of some 200,000 distinct CDR3 sequences, with about 59% occurring once and the leading ten covering about 29%. The CDR3 has 15 amino acids. The V and J ends lost 4 bases and 3 bases respectively, with 16 bases between them. Per the germline V gene, CDR1 is SGHTA and CDR2 is FQGNSA. The sample taken for sequencing was sorted CD4+, CD8+, or CD8+CD57+ T cells (not recorded which) from PBMCs. The source of this sequence is a human donor in good health. J is TRBJ2-7 and V is TRBV7-2; no clear D. The DNA of the CDR3 is TGTGCCAGCAGCTCCCGGGCCGCGGAAGGCTACGAGCAGTACTTC. Its translation is CASSSRAAEGYEQYF.